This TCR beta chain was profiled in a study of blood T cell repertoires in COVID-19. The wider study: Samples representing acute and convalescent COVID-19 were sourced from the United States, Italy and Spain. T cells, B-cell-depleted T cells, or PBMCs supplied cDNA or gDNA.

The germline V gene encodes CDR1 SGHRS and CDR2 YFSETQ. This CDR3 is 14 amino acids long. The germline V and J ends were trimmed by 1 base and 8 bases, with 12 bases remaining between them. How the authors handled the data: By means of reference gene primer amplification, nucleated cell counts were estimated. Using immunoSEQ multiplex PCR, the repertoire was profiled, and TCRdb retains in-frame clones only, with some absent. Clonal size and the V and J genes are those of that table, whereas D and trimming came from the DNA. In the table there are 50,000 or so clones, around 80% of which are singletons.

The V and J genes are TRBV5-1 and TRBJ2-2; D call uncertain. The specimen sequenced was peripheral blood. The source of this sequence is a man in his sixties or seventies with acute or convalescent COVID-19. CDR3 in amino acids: CASSLFWSGGELFF. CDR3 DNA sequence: TGCGCCAGCAGCTTGTTTTGGTCCGGGGGGGAGCTGTTTTTT.